The rows below give T cell receptor beta chains drawn from one sample of a study of blood T cells in healthy people across ages. TCRdb used MiXCR to reprocess the 5' RACE reads, holding one entry per CDR3 protein. In the table there are roughly 1.5 million distinct CDR3 sequences, roughly 43% of which are singletons. The sample taken for sequencing was blood. These receptors originate from a woman aged 18-29 years in good health. CDR3s include the opening cysteine and the closing phenylalanine or tryptophan. The order of the fields is CDR3 DNA, CDR3 protein, D gene, clone size, J gene, V gene. The D gene is left open where the match is weak. Rows give clone size only sometimes, using once, few, many, or a class for an expanded clone.

CDR3nt: TGTGCCAGCGGCGCGGGCCCATCCTACGAGCAGTACTTC
CDR3aa: CASGAGPSYEQYF
d_gene: .
abundance: .
j_gene: TRBJ2-7
v_gene: TRBV7-6

CDR3nt: TGTGCCAGCAGCTTACTTTGGGGCTCCTACAATGAGCAGTTCTTC
CDR3aa: CASSLLWGSYNEQFF
d_gene: .
abundance: .
j_gene: TRBJ2-1
v_gene: TRBV7-8

CDR3nt: TGTGCCAGCAGCTTACAGGCAACTAATGAAAAACTGTTTTTT
CDR3aa: CASSLQATNEKLFF
d_gene: .
abundance: many
j_gene: TRBJ1-4
v_gene: TRBV7-2

CDR3nt: TGTGCCAGCAGTCGGACAGAGCAGTACTTC
CDR3aa: CASSRTEQYF
d_gene: .
abundance: .
j_gene: TRBJ2-7
v_gene: TRBV6-1

CDR3nt: TGTGCCAGCAGCGGACAGTTCGCAGGGACCCAGTACTTC
CDR3aa: CASSGQFAGTQYF
d_gene: .
abundance: .
j_gene: TRBJ2-5
v_gene: TRBV12-3/TRBV12-4

CDR3nt: TGTGCCAGCAAGTGGGATAGGGAGACCCAGTACTTC
CDR3aa: CASKWDRETQYF
d_gene: .
abundance: few
j_gene: TRBJ2-5
v_gene: TRBV2

CDR3nt: TGCAGTGCTAGACCTCCATCGGGACAGGGGACCGGCATGAACACTGAAGCTTTCTTT
CDR3aa: CSARPPSGQGTGMNTEAFF
d_gene: TRBD1
abundance: .
j_gene: TRBJ1-1
v_gene: TRBV20-1

CDR3nt: TGCGCCAGCAGCGCTACGGGACTGAAATCCTACGAGCAGTACTTC
CDR3aa: CASSATGLKSYEQYF
d_gene: .
abundance: .
j_gene: TRBJ2-7
v_gene: TRBV5-1

CDR3nt: TGCAGCGTTGAGGGGGCTACTTATGAGCAGTTCTTC
CDR3aa: CSVEGATYEQFF
d_gene: .
abundance: .
j_gene: TRBJ2-1
v_gene: TRBV29-1

CDR3nt: TGTGCCAGCAGTTTATCGGGGGGGATCTATGGCTACACCTTC
CDR3aa: CASSLSGGIYGYTF
d_gene: .
abundance: few
j_gene: TRBJ1-2
v_gene: TRBV27

CDR3nt: TGTGCCAGCAGCTCTAGTGGACTCCTCGCTAGCGAGCAGTACTTC
CDR3aa: CASSSSGLLASEQYF
d_gene: .
abundance: .
j_gene: TRBJ2-7
v_gene: TRBV7-2

CDR3nt: TGCGCCAGCAGCCAAGTTCGGACTAGCGGGATGGGCAAAAACATTCAGTACTTC
CDR3aa: CASSQVRTSGMGKNIQYF
d_gene: TRBD2
abundance: .
j_gene: TRBJ2-4
v_gene: TRBV4-3

CDR3nt: TGTGCCAGCAGTTACTCCTTGCGGGGGGGCAACCGGGAGACCCAGTACTTC
CDR3aa: CASSYSLRGGNRETQYF
d_gene: TRBD2
abundance: .
j_gene: TRBJ2-5
v_gene: TRBV6-5

CDR3nt: TGTGCCAGCAGTTATACGGGACGAACATACGAGCAGTACTTC
CDR3aa: CASSYTGRTYEQYF
d_gene: .
abundance: .
j_gene: TRBJ2-7
v_gene: TRBV27

CDR3nt: TGTGCCAGCAGCCAAGCCCCACAGGGTTCCGGGGCCAACGTCCTGACTTTC
CDR3aa: CASSQAPQGSGANVLTF
d_gene: .
abundance: .
j_gene: TRBJ2-6
v_gene: TRBV4-2

CDR3nt: TGCAGTGCCCCGGGACAGGGAGGGGCAGATACGCAGTATTTT
CDR3aa: CSAPGQGGADTQYF
d_gene: TRBD1
abundance: once
j_gene: TRBJ2-3
v_gene: TRBV20-1

CDR3nt: TGCAGCGTCTTCGACAGGCCCTCTGGGGCCAACGTCCTGACTTTC
CDR3aa: CSVFDRPSGANVLTF
d_gene: .
abundance: .
j_gene: TRBJ2-6
v_gene: TRBV29-1

CDR3nt: TGTGCCAGCAGCTTAGCCTCGACCCTAGGGACGCAGTATTTT
CDR3aa: CASSLASTLGTQYF
d_gene: .
abundance: .
j_gene: TRBJ2-3
v_gene: TRBV7-2

CDR3nt: TGCAGTGCCCCCCAAGGGGGGGAGGTTTACAATGAGCAGTTCTTC
CDR3aa: CSAPQGGEVYNEQFF
d_gene: .
abundance: few
j_gene: TRBJ2-1
v_gene: TRBV20-1

CDR3nt: TGTGCCAGCAGCCGGGAGGTTGACAATGAGCAGTTCTTC
CDR3aa: CASSREVDNEQFF
d_gene: .
abundance: .
j_gene: TRBJ2-1
v_gene: TRBV14

CDR3nt: TGTGCCAGCAGCTACGGAGCGGGGAAAAACATTCAGTACTTC
CDR3aa: CASSYGAGKNIQYF
d_gene: TRBD2
abundance: many
j_gene: TRBJ2-4
v_gene: TRBV7-2

CDR3nt: TGTTCCAGCAGCCCGGGAGTATACGAGCAGTACTTC
CDR3aa: CSSSPGVYEQYF
d_gene: .
abundance: few
j_gene: TRBJ2-7
v_gene: TRBV12-3/TRBV12-4